This T cell receptor (beta chain) was recovered during a study of CD8 T cells in ankylosing spondylitis. Broader study findings: Disease-linked clones reportedly showed significant enrichment in matched ankylosing spondylitis synovial fluid.

In TCRdb, the 5' RACE reads were re-called with MiXCR into one record per CDR3 protein. The repertoire holds some 220,000 distinct CDR3 sequences, with 8.2% as singletons. This CDR3 is 14 amino acids long. Trimming cost V 3 bases and J 5 bases; bases outside gene matches: 4. This clonotype was seen repeatedly, ten times or more. Its antigen remains unknown. The chain links TRBV12-3 or TRBV12-4 to TRBJ2-7; 10 bases match TRBD1. This sequence originates from a female donor with ankylosing spondylitis or in good health (not recorded which). The sequencing input was blood, either unsorted or a sorted T cell fraction (not recorded which). CDR3 in DNA: TGTGCCAGCAGTTTCTCCGGGACAGGGGACGAGCAGTACTTC. Protein sequence: CASSFSGTGDEQYF.